Described below is a single T cell receptor (beta chain) sequence and its context. Its antigen is currently unknown. All of the isolated RNA was reverse transcribed, so expressed TCRB transcripts were sequenced. Repertoires were generated with immunoSEQ multiplex PCR, while TCRdb's copy carries only in-frame clones and drops some. Counted here are 300,000 to 450,000 clones, over 8.5% occurring once; the ten biggest clones make up roughly 0.54%. The sample belongs to a study of beta chain features in type 1 diabetes. The CDR3 spans 15 residues. Trimming removed 0 bases at V and 3 bases at J, with 12 bases between. The germline V gene has CDR1 SGHVS and CDR2 FQNEAQ. Study-wide results and limits: Moderate yet significant TCRB CDR3 shortening was seen in Type 1 diabetes patients in all four CD4+ subsets. Highly expressing activated T cells could be over-counted with a cDNA template.

The chain combines TRBV7-8 with TRBJ2-7; D is possibly TRBD1 (6 bases). The receptor was isolated from a man aged 25 to 40 with type 1 diabetes. Specimen: central memory CD4+ T cells from blood. The CDR3 DNA is TGTGCCAGCAGCTTAGCCGGGACAAACAGCTACGAGCAGTACTTC. Translation gives CASSLAGTNSYEQYF.